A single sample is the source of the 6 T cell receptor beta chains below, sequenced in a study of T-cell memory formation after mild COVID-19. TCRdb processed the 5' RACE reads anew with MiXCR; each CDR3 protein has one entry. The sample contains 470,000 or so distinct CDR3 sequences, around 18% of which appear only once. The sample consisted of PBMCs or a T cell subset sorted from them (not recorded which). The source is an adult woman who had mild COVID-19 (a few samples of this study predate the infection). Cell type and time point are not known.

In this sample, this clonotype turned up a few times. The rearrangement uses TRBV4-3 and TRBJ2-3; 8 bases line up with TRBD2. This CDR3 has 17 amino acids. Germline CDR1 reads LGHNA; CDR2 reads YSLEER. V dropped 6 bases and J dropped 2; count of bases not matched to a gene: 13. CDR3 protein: CASRKGVTSGITDTQYF. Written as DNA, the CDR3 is TGCGCCAGCAGGAAGGGAGTCACTAGCGGAATCACAGATACGCAGTATTTT.

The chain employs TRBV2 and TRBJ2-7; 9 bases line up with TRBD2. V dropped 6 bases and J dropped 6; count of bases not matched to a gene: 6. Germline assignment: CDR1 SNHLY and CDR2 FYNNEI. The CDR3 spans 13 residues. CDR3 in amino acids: CASSLAGSSEQYF. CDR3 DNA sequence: TGTGCCAGCAGCCTAGCGGGAAGTAGCGAGCAGTACTTC.

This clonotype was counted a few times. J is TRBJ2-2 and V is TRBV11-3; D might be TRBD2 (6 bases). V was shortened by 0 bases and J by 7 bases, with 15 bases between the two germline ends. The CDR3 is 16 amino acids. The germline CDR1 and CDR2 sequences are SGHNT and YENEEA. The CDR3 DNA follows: TGTGCCAGCAGCTTAGATCGGAGGGCGCGGATCGGGGAGCTGTTTTTT. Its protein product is CASSLDRRARIGELFF.

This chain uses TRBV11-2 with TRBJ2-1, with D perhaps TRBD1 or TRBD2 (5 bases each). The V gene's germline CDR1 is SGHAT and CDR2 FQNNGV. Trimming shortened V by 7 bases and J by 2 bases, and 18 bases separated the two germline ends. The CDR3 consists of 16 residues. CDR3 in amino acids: CASIRETGGPYNEQFF. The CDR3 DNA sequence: TGTGCCAGCATCCGGGAAACAGGTGGCCCCTACAATGAGCAGTTCTTC.

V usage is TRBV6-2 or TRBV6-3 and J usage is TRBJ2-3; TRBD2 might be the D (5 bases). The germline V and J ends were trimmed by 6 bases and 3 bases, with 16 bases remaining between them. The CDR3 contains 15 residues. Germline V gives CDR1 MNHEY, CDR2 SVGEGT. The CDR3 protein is CASSPTRRYTDTQYF. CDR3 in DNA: TGTGCCAGCAGCCCTACTAGACGCTATACAGATACGCAGTATTTT.

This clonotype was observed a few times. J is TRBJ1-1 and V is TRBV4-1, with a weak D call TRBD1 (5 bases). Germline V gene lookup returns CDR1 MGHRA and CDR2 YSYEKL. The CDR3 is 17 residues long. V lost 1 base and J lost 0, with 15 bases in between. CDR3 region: CASSQGGGEGLNTEAFF. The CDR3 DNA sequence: TGCGCCAGCAGCCAAGGAGGAGGGGAGGGATTGAACACTGAAGCTTTCTTT.